This TCR beta chain is from a study of a mutant IDH1 vaccine in newly diagnosed glioma. Study in general: Investigators started vaccination 4-6 weeks after radiotherapy alone, or with temozolomide cycles. Patients arrived already treated with radiotherapy, temozolomide, or both, most having had both. Study results and limitations: Vaccination induced immune responses in around 93% of patients.

V was shortened by 4 bases and J by 7 bases, with 10 bases between the two germline ends. CDR3 length equals 13 residues. Germline lookup yields CDR1 LNHDA and CDR2 SQIVND (reference sequence). As to time point: week 23, last vaccination. Each vaccine dose was 300 ug of mutant IDH1 20-mer peptide, with topical imiquimod. This clone was recorded once. The antigen is undetermined. Using immunoSEQ multiplex PCR, the repertoire was profiled, and TCRdb retains in-frame clones only, with some absent. The sample shows about 11,000 clones, 88% of them seen only once. The sequenced sample was PBMCs, obtained from a glioma patient whose treatment included an IDH1 peptide vaccine. This receptor was obtained from a woman in her 40s with glioma. Some clones in this sample may be carry-over from other donors' samples. This chain joins TRBV19 and TRBJ2-2, with D tentatively TRBD1 (6 bases). For the CDR3, the DNA is TGTGCCAGTAGTAGACAGGTCGACGGGGAGCTGTTTTTT. The encoded protein is CASSRQVDGELFF.